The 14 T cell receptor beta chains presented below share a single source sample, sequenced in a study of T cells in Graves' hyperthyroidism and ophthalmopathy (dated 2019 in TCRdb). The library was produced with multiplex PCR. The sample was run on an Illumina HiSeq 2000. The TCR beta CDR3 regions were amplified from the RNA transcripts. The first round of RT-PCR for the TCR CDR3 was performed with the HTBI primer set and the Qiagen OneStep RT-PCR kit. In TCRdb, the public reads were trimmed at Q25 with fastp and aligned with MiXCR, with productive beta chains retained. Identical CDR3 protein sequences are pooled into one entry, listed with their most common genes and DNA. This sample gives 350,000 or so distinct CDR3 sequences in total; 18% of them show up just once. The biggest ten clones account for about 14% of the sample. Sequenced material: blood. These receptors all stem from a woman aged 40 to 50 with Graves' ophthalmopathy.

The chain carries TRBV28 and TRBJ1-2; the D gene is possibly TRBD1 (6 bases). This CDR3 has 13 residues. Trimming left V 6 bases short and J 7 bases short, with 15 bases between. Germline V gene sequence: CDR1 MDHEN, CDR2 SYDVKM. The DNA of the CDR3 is TGTGCCAGCAGCCACGGGGGGGCTGGTGGCTACACCTTC. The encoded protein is CASSHGGAGGYTF.

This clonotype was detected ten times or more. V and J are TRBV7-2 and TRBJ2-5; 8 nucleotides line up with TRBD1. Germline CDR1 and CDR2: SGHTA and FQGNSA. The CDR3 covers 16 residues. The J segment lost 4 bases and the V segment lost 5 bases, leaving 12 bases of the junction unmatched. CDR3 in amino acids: CASSPMAPRGRETQYF. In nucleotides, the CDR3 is TGTGCCAGCAGCCCCATGGCCCCCAGGGGGCGAGAGACCCAGTACTTC.

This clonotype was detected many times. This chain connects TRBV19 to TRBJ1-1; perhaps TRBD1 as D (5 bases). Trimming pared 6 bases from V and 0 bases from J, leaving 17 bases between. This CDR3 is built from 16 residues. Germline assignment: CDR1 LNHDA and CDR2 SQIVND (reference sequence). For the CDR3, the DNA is TGTGCCAGTAGAATCCCGGGGACGGGGGTGAACACTGAAGCTTTCTTT. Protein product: CASRIPGTGVNTEAFF.

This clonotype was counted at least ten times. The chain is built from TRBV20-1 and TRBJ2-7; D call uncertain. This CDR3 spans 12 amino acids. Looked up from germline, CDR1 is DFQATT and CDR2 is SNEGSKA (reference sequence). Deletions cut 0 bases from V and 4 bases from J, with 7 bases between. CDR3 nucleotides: TGCAGTGCTAGAGATGAGGTTTACGAGCAGTACTTC. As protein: CSARDEVYEQYF.

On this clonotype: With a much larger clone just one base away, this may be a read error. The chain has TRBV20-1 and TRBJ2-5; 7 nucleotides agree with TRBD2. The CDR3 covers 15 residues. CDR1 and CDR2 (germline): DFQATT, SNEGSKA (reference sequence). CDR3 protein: CSARVPGRIQEIQYF. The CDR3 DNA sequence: TGCAGTGCTAGAGTTCCCGGGAGGATCCAAGAGATCCAGTACTTC.

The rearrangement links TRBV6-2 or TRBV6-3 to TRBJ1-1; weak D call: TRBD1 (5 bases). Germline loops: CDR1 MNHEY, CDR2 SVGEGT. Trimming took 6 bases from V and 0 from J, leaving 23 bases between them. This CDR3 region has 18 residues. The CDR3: CASRNEVTATTMNTEAFF. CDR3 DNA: TGTGCCAGCAGAAACGAGGTGACAGCTACCACCATGAACACTGAAGCTTTCTTT.

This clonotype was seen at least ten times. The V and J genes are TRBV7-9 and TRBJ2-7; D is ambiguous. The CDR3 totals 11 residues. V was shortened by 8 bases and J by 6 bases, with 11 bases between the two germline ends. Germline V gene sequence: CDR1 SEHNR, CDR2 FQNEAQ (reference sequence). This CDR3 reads CASAQYAEQYF. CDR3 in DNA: TGTGCCAGCGCCCAATACGCCGAGCAGTACTTC.

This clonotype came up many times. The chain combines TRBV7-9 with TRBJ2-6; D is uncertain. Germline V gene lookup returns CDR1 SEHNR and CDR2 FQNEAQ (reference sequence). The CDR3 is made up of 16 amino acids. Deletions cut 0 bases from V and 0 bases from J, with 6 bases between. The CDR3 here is CASSLAASSGANVLTF. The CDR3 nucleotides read TGTGCCAGCAGCTTAGCCGCGTCCTCTGGGGCCAACGTCCTGACTTTC. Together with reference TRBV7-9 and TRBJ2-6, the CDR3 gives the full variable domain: DTGVSQNPRHKITKRGQNVTFRCDPISEHNRLYWYRQTLGQGPEFLTYFQNEAQLEKSRLLSDRFSAERPKGSFSTLEIQRTEQGDSAMYLCASSLAASSGANVLTFGAGSRLTVL.

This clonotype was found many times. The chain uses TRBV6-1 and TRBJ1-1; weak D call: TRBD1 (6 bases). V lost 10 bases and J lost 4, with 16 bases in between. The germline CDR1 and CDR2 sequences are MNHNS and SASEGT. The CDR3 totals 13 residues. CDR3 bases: TGTGCCACCCCACAGGGCGAAGGCACTGAAGCTTTCTTT. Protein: CATPQGEGTEAFF.

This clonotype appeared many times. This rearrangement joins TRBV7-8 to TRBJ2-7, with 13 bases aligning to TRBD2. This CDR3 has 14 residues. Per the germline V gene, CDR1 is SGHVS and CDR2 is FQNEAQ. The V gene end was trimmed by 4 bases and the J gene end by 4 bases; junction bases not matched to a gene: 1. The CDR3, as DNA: TGTGCCAGCAGCTCGACTAGCGGGAGGTACGAGCAGTACTTC. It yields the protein CASSSTSGRYEQYF.

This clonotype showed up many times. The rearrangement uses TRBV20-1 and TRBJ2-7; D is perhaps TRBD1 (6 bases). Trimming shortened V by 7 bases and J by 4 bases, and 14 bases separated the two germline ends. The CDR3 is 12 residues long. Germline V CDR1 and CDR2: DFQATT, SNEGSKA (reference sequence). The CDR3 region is CSGDTGRYEQYF. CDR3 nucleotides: TGCAGTGGGGACACAGGCAGGTACGAGCAGTACTTC.

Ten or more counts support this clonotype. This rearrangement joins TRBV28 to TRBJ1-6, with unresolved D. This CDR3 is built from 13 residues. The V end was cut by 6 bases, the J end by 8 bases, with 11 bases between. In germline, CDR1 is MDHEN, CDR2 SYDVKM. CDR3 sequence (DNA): TGTGCCAGCAGAAAACAACATGATTCACCCCTCCACTTT. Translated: CASRKQHDSPLHF.

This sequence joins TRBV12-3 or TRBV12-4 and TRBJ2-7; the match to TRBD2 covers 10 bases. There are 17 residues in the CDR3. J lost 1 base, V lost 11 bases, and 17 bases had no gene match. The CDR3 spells CAGGIHSGGHGSYEQYF. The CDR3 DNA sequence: TGTGCCGGCGGGATACATAGCGGGGGGCACGGATCCTACGAGCAGTACTTC.

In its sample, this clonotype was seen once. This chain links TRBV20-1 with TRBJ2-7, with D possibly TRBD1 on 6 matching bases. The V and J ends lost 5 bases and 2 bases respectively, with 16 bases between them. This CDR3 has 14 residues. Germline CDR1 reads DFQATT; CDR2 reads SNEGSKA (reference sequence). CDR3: CSAGHHRVTYEQYF. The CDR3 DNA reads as TGCAGTGCTGGACACCACAGGGTCACCTACGAGCAGTACTTC.